This entry lists 23 T cell receptor beta chains sequenced from one sample in a study of tumor-infiltrating lymphocytes in primary liver carcinoma. With approximately 500 ng total RNA as template and a constant-region primer, TCR beta cDNA was made. Three rounds of nested multiplex PCR with slightly modified ARM-PCR produced TCR beta libraries. The study ran its first two PCR rounds for 9 to 10 cycles each, using TRBV1-TRBV30 forward primers and a C-beta reverse primer. TCRdb redid the calling of the multiplex PCR reads with MiXCR, one entry per CDR3 protein. The data show more than 150,000 distinct CDR3 sequences, 50% to 75% seen once. RNA isolated from unsorted whole blood supplied the blood RNA, with germline DNA also extracted. What was sequenced was peripheral blood. The source is a man between 40 and 49 years old with primary liver carcinoma and hepatitis B virus infection.

This chain's CDR3 is CASNRRSNTGELFF. CDR3 bases: TGTGCCAGCAACCGCAGGAGTAACACCGGGGAGCTGTTTTTT. This chain links TRBV11-2 with TRBJ2-2, with unresolved D. V lost 7 bases to trimming and J lost 2 bases, with 11 bases between them. The CDR3 length is 14 residues. Per germline, CDR1 SGHAT and CDR2 FQNNGV.

About this clonotype itself: A much larger clone differs from this one at a single base, so this may be a read error. The chain has TRBV6-5 and TRBJ2-6; no definite D call. This CDR3 has 14 amino acids. The germline V gene has CDR1 MNHEY and CDR2 SVGAGI. The CDR3 sequence: CVSSVYSGANVLTF. The DNA of the CDR3 is TGTGTCAGCAGTGTATACTCTGGGGCCAACGTCCTGACTTTC.

As for this clonotype: This may arise from a read error, as a much more abundant clone is one base away. J is TRBJ1-1 and V is TRBV29-1; TRBD1 is a possible D gene (6 bases). The germline V gene has CDR1 SQVTM and CDR2 ANQGSEA. The V gene lost 4 bases and the J gene lost 4 bases, with 13 bases spanning the gap. The CDR3 runs 13 residues. The CDR3 DNA is TGCAGCGTTGGGGACACTTTGAGCACTGAAGCTTTCTTT. This sequence encodes CSVGDTLSTEAFF.

With respect to this clonotype: One end of the junction does not line up with germline, which may come from a read error. The CDR3 DNA is TGTGCCGGCAGCGGAACAGAAACCGGGGAGCTGTTTTTT. This translates into CAGSGTETGELFF. The V and J genes are TRBV5-6 and TRBJ2-2, with D possibly TRBD2 on 5 matching bases. Per the germline V gene, CDR1 is SGHDT and CDR2 is YYEEEE. There are 13 residues in the CDR3.

The chain has TRBV4-2 and TRBJ2-7, with 7 bases that match TRBD1. Trimming at V came to 0 bases and at J to 3 bases, leaving 8 bases not matched to a gene. The CDR3 consists of 16 residues. Looked up from germline, CDR1 is LGHNA and CDR2 is YNFKEQ. CDR3 DNA sequence: TGTGCCAGCAGCCAAGATAGAAGAGGGGACAGCTACGAGCAGTACTTC. This gives the protein CASSQDRRGDSYEQYF.

The gene calls are TRBV6-6 and TRBJ1-1; maybe TRBD1 (5 bases). The germline V gene encodes CDR1 MNHNY and CDR2 SVGAGI (reference sequence). This CDR3 is 15 amino acids long. With 5 bases removed from V and 4 bases from J, the gap between germline ends came to 17 bases. CDR3 nucleotide sequence: TGTGCCAGCAGTGGTTACAGGAGGCTCGGCACTGAAGCTTTCTTT. It encodes CASSGYRRLGTEAFF.

The chain employs TRBV20-1 and TRBJ2-7, with 13 bases fitting TRBD2. With 3 bases clipped from V and 4 bases from J, the junction kept 9 bases outside the gene matches. This CDR3 is 16 amino acids long. Germline CDR1 DFQATT, CDR2 SNEGSKA (reference sequence). Here the CDR3 reads CSASIGLAGVRYEQYF. The CDR3 coding sequence is TGCAGTGCTAGCATCGGACTAGCGGGAGTTAGATACGAGCAGTACTTC.

The chain combines TRBV28 with TRBJ2-4, with D possibly being TRBD2 (5 bases). Trimming removed 6 bases from V and 8 bases from J, with 11 bases in between. Germline V gene lookup returns CDR1 MDHEN and CDR2 SYDVKM. The CDR3 has 12 residues. The CDR3 loop is CASSRGSDIQYF. For the CDR3, the DNA is TGTGCCAGCAGCCGAGGGAGTGACATTCAGTACTTC.

For this clonotype: One end of the junction is discordant with germline, which a read error may explain. The chain links TRBV4-1 to TRBJ1-2; D may be TRBD1 (5 bases). Per the germline V gene, CDR1 is MGHRA and CDR2 is YSYEKL. This CDR3 comprises 19 residues. The CDR3 DNA sequence: TGCGCCGGCAGCCAAGATCCTTCCAGGGAAGGCTTTGCTAACTATGGCTACACCTTC. Amino acids: CAGSQDPSREGFANYGYTF.

There are many counts of this clonotype. V is TRBV11-1 and J is TRBJ1-1; unclear D gene. The ends were cut back, 4 bases at V and 1 base at J, with 10 bases in the middle. CDR3 length equals 14 residues. Per the germline V gene, CDR1 is SGHAT and CDR2 is FQDESV (reference sequence). CDR3 coding DNA: TGTGCCAGCAGCTCCGCGGGTAGGAACACTGAAGCTTTCTTT. This translates into CASSSAGRNTEAFF.

The chain links TRBV7-8 to TRBJ2-2; possible D gene TRBD2, 6 bases. Germline assignment: CDR1 SGHVS and CDR2 FQNEAQ. Trimming cost V 1 base and J 0 bases, with 9 bases left between them. The CDR3 consists of 16 residues. CDR3 residues: CASSLVGGSNTGELFF. In nucleotides, the CDR3 is TGTGCCAGCAGCTTAGTGGGGGGTTCGAACACCGGGGAGCTGTTTTTT.

The chain employs TRBV7-8 and TRBJ1-2; maybe TRBD1 (6 bases). CDR3 length equals 13 residues. Germline V gene data show CDR1 as SGHVS and CDR2 as FQNEAQ. The V gene lost 5 bases and the J gene lost 5 bases, with 12 bases spanning the gap. The CDR3 loop is CASSEQGSYGYTF. The CDR3 DNA reads as TGTGCCAGCAGCGAACAGGGATCTTATGGCTACACCTTC.

To note about this clonotype: One end of the junction fails to match germline, which may point to a read error. This chain links TRBV7-3 with TRBJ2-1, with D perhaps matching TRBD2 (5 bases). Per germline, CDR1 SGHTA and CDR2 FQGTGA. The CDR3 is 15 residues long. CDR3 region: CASSLTGENKNDQFF. The CDR3 DNA sequence: TGTGCCAGCAGCTTAACGGGAGAGAATAAAAATGATCAGTTCTTC.

The J gene is TRBJ1-5, the V gene TRBV6-1; D is undetermined. The germline gives CDR1 MNHNS, CDR2 SASEGT. V was pared by 1 base and J by 11 bases, with 18 bases between. The CDR3 extends over 15 amino acids. The CDR3 protein is CASSEVLGPSQTQHF. The CDR3, as DNA: TGTGCCAGCAGTGAAGTTTTAGGACCGAGCCAGACCCAGCATTTT.

The chain joins TRBV11-1 to TRBJ2-5, with D perhaps TRBD2 (6 bases). CDR3 length: 14 residues. V lost 3 bases, J lost 6 bases, and 14 bases lay in between. Germline values: CDR1 SGHAT, CDR2 FQDESV (reference sequence). In nucleotides, the CDR3 is TGTGCCAGCAGCTTCCACGGCGGGGCTCAGACCCAGTACTTC. Amino acids: CASSFHGGAQTQYF.

Of note for this clonotype: The DNA is omitted, as the CDR3 cannot be located on it reliably, and the CDR3 follows TCRdb's listing. The gene calls are TRBV12-3 or TRBV12-4 and TRBJ1-1; the D call of TRBD1 is as the table states it, not checked on the DNA. Ends included, the CDR3 has 17 residues. This CDR3 is CASSSSWKGQGNTEAFF.

The J gene is TRBJ2-7, the V gene TRBV11-2; TRBD1 aligns across 7 bases. Germline CDR1 reads SGHAT; CDR2 reads FQNNGV. The CDR3 has 12 residues. The V and J ends lost 5 bases and 7 bases, in that order; junction bases with no gene match: 5. DNA of the CDR3: TGTGCCAGCAGCGTCGACAGGGCAGAGCAGTACTTC. Encoded protein: CASSVDRAEQYF.

This clonotype showed up many times. The chain links TRBV11-2 to TRBJ2-7; TRBD1 might be the D (5 bases). Germline assignment: CDR1 SGHAT and CDR2 FQNNGV. The ends were cut back, 1 base at V and 3 bases at J, with 13 bases in the middle. There are 15 residues in the CDR3. CDR3 nucleotide sequence: TGTGCCAGCAGCTTAGTTCTAACAGGCCTCTACGAGCAGTACTTC. Its translation is CASSLVLTGLYEQYF.

J is TRBJ2-7 and V is TRBV7-8; TRBD2 matches 8 bases. V lost 3 bases and J lost 0; bases outside the gene matches: 7. Germline CDR1 is SGHVS and CDR2 is FQNEAQ. The CDR3 consists of 16 residues. CDR3 in amino acids: CASSLGISGISYEQYF. CDR3 nucleotide sequence: TGTGCCAGCAGCTTGGGGATTAGCGGGATCTCCTACGAGCAGTACTTC.

In the case of this clonotype: This sequence may be a read error, since a much larger clone differs from it by one base. The J gene is TRBJ1-4, the V gene TRBV6-6, with TRBD1 identical over 10 bases. Germline CDR1 MNHNY, CDR2 SVGAGI (reference sequence). CDR3 length: 17 residues. CDR3 DNA: TGTGCCAACAGTTTTGGGACAGGGGCGACAACTAATGAAAAACTGTTTTTT. Its translation is CANSFGTGATTNEKLFF.

The chain links TRBV6-6 to TRBJ2-1; possible D gene TRBD1, 5 bases. The CDR3 has 11 residues. Looked up from germline, CDR1 is MNHNY and CDR2 is SVGAGI (reference sequence). The germline V and J ends were trimmed by 4 bases and 12 bases, with 10 bases remaining between them. The CDR3 reads CASSSGSWQFF. Written as DNA, the CDR3 is TGTGCCAGCAGTTCAGGGTCGTGGCAGTTCTTC.

This clonotype has only one observation. V usage is TRBV12-3 or TRBV12-4 and J usage is TRBJ2-2; 7 positions agree with TRBD2. V lost 4 bases and J lost 7; bases outside the gene matches: 6. There are 14 residues in the CDR3. The CDR3 DNA reads TGTGCCAGCAGTTCGGAGCGGGAATACGGGGAGCTGTTTTTT. Its translation is CASSSEREYGELFF.

The CDR3 region is CAWSIGTSYSYEQYF. In DNA, the CDR3 is TGTGCCTGGAGCATAGGGACTTCCTACTCCTACGAGCAGTACTTC. V and J are TRBV30 and TRBJ2-7; D is perhaps TRBD2 (6 bases). Trimming left V 3 bases short and J 0 bases short, with 15 bases between. Per the germline V gene, CDR1 is GTSNPN and CDR2 is SVGIG (reference sequence). The CDR3 is 15 amino acids.